The clone carrying this TCR beta chain was counted only a few times. Its antigen is undetermined. Sample-barcoded 5' priming and a J-beta primer mix drove a second PCR of roughly 7 to 11 cycles. Using its own MiXCR run on the 5' RACE reads, TCRdb lists one record per CDR3 protein. Found here are 1.4 million to 1.5 million distinct CDR3 sequences, around 42% of them singletons; the top ten hold roughly 7.9%. This sample is drawn from a study of blood T cells in healthy people across ages. Study findings and constraints: As age increased, TCR beta diversity per million T cells fell in a roughly linear fashion.

The CDR3 is 15 amino acids. V lost 4 bases to trimming and J lost 2 bases; unmatched junction nucleotides: 8. From germline, CDR1 is MGHRA and CDR2 YSYEKL. Those donating, healthy Caucasian individuals from Russia, were aged about 6 to 100. Each donor's blood draw was ten milliliters of peripheral blood. This receptor was obtained from a woman aged 18 to 35 in good health. The gene calls are TRBV4-1 and TRBJ2-7; 7 nucleotides agree with TRBD1. Sequences were obtained from blood. CDR3 in DNA: TGCGCCAGCAGCCGTGCCGGGACAGTCACCTACGAGCAGTACTTC. As protein: CASSRAGTVTYEQYF.